The text below deals with one T cell receptor beta chain. Its specific antigen is unknown. No base qualities exist here, and no much larger clone lies one base off it. TCR beta CDR3 regions were sequenced from DNA using the immunoSEQ Assay. The study's processing was this. To compute T cell density, TCR beta template counts were normalized to usable DNA, which was estimated by amplifying housekeeping genes. Richness was estimated with the preseqR package, extrapolating to 400,000 templates for PBMC samples and 120,000 templates for tissue samples. Clonality was defined as one minus Pielou's evenness. Tissue-enriched TCRs were identified through differential abundance testing performed on productive amino-acid clonotypes, with a minimum total count of 5 and an alpha of 0.1. The Jaccard Index and the Morisita Overlap Index were used to measure how much the repertoires overlapped between compartments. GLIPH clustered TCR beta CDR3s with public tetramer-defined viral CDR3s; viral motifs required at least three viral sequences plus V-gene enrichment. This is the immuneACCESS table as TCRdb keeps it, with only in-frame sequences that have V and J called. A part of the clones is gone; compared with another copy, unresolved V genes explain less than half, and the rest is unexplained. The DNA gave D and trimming, while V, J and clone size come from that table. This sample lists roughly 61,000 clones; roughly 80% were detected once. Approximately 4.7% of the sample comes from the top ten.

Deletion took 2 bases off V and 8 bases off J, with a span of 12 bases between the germline ends. The CDR3 spans 13 residues, from the cysteine through the phenylalanine. Kept here is only the CDR3 DNA, which spans 39 bases and is read in frame from base 1. The CDR1 and CDR2 encoded by the germline V gene are MNHEY and SVGAGI. At diagnosis, peripheral blood, uninvolved tumor-adjacent lung and tumor were collected and were preserved as a mix of fresh-frozen and FFPE material. For TCR repertoire profiling, the blood samples were analyzed as peripheral blood mononuclear cells. The sample is drawn from a study of T cells in localized non-small cell lung cancer (dated by TCRdb to about 2020). A note on the overall study: Comparing tumors with uninvolved tumor-adjacent lungs, the study looked at the T cell repertoires of a few hundred patients with early-stage NSCLC. All 250 or so NSCLC patients in the cohort were treatment-naive and had localized lung tumors that were resected. The mean age of the NSCLC patients was 50 to 85 years, with approximately 130 men and about a hundred women. General conclusions and limits of the study: Because multi-region tumor sequencing was not performed, intratumor heterogeneity could not be ruled out. Longer overall survival was associated with higher T cell density in blood, whereas shorter survival was associated with higher clonality in adjacent lung. A median of approximately 50 of the top 100 tumor clones turned up in the paired uninvolved adjacent lung, and about 28 of those clones also ranked among the top 100 of that same adjacent lung. Uninvolved tumor-adjacent lung showed the highest T cell clonality, higher than tumor, which suggests more focused antigenic responses in the adjacent lung. Since the design was exploratory, TCR variables were selected using unadjusted p-values with no false-discovery rate correction.

The specimen comprised PBMCs, sampled before any cancer treatment. The chain joins TRBV6-5 to TRBJ1-1, and the D gene may be TRBD1, 6 bases matching. The source is a man aged 35 to 69 with stage II lung adenocarcinoma. The CDR3 here reads CASSYGQTKEAFF. The nucleotides are TGTGCCAGCAGTTACGGACAGACGAAAGAAGCTTTCTTT.